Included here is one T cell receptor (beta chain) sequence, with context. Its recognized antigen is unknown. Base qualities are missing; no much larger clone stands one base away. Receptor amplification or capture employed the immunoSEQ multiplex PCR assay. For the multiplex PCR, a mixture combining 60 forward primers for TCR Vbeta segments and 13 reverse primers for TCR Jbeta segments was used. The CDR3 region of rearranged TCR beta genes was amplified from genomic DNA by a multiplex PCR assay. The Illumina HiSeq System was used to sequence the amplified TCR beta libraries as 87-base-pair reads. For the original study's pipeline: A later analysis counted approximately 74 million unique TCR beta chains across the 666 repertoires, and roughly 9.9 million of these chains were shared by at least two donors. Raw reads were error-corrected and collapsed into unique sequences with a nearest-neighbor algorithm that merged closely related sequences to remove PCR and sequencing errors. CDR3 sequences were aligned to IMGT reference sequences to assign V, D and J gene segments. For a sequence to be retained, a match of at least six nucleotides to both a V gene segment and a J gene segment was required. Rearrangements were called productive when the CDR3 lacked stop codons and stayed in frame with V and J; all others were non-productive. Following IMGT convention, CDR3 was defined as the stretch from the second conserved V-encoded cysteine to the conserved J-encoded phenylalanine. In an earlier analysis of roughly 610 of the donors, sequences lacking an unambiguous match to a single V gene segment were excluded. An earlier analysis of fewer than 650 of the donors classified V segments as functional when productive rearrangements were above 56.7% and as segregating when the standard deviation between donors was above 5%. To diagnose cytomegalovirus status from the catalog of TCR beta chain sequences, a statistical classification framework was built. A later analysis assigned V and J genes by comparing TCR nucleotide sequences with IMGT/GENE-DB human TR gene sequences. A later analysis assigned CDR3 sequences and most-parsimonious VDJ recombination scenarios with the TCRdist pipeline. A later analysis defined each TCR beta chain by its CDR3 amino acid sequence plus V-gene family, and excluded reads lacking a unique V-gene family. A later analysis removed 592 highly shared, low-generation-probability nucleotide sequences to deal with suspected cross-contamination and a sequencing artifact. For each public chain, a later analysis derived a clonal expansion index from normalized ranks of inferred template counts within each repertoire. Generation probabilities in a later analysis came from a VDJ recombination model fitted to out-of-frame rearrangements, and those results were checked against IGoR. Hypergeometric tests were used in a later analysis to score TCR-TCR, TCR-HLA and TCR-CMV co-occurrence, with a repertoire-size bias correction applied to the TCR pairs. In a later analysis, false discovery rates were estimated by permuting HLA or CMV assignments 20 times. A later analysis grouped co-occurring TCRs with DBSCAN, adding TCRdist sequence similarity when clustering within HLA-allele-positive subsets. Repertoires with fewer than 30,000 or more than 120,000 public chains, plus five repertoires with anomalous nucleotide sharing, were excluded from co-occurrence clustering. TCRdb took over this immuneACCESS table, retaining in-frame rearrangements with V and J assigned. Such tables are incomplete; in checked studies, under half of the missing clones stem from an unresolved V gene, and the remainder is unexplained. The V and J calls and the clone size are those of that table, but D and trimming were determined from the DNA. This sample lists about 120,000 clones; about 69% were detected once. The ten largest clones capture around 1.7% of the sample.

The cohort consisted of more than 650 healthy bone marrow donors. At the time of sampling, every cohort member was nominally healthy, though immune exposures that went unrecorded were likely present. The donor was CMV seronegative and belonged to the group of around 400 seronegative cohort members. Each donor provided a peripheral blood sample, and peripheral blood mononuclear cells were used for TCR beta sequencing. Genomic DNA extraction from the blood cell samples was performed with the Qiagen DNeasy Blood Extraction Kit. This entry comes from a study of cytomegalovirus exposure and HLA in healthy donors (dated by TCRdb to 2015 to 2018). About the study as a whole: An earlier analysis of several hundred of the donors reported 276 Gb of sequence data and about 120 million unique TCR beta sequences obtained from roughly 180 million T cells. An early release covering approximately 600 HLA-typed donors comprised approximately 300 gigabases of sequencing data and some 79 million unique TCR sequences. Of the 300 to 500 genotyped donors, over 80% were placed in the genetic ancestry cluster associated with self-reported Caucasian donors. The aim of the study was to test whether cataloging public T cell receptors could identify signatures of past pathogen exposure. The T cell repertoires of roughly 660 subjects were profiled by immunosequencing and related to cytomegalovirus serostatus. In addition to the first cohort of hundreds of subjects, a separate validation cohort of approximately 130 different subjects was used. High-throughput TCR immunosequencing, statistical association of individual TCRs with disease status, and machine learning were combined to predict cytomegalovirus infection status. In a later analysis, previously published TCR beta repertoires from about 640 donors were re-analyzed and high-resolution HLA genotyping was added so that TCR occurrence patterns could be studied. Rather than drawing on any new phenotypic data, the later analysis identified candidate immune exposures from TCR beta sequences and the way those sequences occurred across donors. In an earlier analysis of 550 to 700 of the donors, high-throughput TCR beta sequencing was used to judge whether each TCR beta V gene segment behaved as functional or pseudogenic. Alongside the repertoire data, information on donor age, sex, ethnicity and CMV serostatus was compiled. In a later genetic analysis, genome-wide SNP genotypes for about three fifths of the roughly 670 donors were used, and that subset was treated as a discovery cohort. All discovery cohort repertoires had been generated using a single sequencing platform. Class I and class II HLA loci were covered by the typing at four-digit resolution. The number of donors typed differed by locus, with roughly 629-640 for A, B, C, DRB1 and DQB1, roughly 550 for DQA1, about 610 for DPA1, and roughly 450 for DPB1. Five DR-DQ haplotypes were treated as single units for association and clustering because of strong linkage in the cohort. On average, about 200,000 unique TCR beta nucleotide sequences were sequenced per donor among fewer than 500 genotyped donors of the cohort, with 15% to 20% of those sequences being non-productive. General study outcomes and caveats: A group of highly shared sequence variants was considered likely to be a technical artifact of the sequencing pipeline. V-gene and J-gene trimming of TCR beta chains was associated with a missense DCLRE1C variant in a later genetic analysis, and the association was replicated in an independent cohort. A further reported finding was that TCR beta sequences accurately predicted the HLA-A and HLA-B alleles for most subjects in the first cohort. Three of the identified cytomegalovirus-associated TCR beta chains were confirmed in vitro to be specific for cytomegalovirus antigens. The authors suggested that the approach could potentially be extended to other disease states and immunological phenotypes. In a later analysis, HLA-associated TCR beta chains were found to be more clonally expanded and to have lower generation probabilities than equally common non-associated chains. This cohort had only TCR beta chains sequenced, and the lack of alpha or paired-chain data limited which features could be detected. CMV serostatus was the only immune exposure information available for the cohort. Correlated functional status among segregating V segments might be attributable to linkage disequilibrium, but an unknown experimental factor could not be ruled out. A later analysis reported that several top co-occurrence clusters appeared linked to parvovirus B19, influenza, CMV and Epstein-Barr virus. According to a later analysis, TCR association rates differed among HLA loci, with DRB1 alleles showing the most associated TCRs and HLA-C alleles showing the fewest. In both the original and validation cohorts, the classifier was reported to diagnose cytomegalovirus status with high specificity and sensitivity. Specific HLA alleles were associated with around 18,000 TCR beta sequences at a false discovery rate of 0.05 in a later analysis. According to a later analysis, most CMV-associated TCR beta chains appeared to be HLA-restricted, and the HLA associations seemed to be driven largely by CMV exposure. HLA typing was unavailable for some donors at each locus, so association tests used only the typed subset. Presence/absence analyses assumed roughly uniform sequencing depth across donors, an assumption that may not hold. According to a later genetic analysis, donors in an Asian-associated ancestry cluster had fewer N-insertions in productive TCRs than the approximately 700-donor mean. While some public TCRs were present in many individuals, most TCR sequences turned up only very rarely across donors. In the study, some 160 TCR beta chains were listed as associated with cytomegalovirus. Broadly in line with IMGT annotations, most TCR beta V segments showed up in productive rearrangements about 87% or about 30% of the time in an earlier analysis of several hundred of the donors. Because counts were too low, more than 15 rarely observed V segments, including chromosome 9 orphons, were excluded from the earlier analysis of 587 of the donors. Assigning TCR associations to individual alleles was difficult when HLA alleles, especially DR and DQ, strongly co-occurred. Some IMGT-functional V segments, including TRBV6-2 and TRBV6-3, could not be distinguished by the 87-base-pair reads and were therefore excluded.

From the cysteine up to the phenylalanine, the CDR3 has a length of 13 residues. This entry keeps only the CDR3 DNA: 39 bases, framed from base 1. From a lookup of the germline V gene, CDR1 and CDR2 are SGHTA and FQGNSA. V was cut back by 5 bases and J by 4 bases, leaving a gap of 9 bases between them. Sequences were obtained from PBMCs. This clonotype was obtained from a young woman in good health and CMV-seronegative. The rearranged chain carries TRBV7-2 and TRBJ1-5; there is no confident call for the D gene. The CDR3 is CASSPVLNQPQHF. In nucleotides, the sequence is TGTGCCAGCAGCCCAGTACTAAATCAGCCCCAGCATTTT.